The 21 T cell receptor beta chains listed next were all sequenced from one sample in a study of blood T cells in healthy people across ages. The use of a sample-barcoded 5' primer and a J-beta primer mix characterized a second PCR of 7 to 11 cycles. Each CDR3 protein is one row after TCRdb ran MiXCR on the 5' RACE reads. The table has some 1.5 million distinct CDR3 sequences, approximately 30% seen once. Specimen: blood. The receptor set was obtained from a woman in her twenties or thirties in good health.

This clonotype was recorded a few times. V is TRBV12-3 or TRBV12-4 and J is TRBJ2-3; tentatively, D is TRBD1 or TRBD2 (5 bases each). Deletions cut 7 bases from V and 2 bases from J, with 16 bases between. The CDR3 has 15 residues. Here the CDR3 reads CASTHPGQLTDTQYF. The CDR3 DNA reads TGTGCCAGCACCCACCCGGGGCAACTCACAGATACGCAGTATTTT.

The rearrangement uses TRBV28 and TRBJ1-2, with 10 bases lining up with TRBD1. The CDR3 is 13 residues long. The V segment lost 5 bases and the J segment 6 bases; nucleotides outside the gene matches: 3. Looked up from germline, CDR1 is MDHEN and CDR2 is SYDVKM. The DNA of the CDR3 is TGTGCCAGCAGTCGACAGGGGGCCCATGGCTACACCTTC. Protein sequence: CASSRQGAHGYTF.

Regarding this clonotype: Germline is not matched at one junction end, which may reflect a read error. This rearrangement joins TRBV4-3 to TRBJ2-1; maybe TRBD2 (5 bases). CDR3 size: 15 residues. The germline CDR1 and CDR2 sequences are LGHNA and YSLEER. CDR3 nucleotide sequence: TGCGCCAGCGGCCAAGAATCGGACTTTAACAATGAGCAGTTCTTC. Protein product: CASGQESDFNNEQFF.

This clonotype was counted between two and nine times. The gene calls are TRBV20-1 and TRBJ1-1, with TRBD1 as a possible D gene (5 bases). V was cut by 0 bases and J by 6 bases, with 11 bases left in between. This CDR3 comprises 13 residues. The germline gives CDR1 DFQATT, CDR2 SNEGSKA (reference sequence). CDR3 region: CSARDPGTAEAFF. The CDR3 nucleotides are TGCAGTGCTAGAGATCCGGGGACCGCTGAAGCTTTCTTT.

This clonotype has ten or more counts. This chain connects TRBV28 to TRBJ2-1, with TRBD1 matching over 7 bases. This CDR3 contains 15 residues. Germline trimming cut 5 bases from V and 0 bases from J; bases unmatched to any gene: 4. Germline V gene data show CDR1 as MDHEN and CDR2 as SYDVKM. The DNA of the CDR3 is TGTGCCAGCAGTATCAGGGGGAGCTCCTACAATGAGCAGTTCTTC. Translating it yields CASSIRGSSYNEQFF. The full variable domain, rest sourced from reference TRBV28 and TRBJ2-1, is DVKVTQSSRYLVKRTGEKVFLECVQDMDHENMFWYRQDPGLGLRLIYFSYDVKMKEKGDIPEGYSVSREKKERFSLILESASTNQTSMYLCASSIRGSSYNEQFFGPGTRLTVL.

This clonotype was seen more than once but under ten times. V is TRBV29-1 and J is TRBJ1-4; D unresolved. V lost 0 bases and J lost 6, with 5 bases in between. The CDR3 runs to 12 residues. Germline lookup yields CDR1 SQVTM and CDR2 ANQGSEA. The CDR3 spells CSVEDLDEKLFF. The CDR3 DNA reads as TGCAGCGTTGAAGATCTCGATGAAAAACTGTTTTTT.

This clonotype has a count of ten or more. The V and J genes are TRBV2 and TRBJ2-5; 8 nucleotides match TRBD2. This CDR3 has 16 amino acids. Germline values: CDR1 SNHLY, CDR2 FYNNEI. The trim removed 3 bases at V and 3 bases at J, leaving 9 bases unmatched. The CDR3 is CASSEARREDEETQYF. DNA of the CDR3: TGTGCCAGCAGTGAGGCCCGGCGGGAGGATGAAGAGACCCAGTACTTC.

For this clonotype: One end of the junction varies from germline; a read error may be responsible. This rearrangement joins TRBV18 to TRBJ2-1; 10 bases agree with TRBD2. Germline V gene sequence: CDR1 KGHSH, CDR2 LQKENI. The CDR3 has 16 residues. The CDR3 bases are TGTGCCAGCTCATACCAAGCGGGAGGGCCGGGGAATGGGCAGTTCTTC. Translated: CASSYQAGGPGNGQFF.

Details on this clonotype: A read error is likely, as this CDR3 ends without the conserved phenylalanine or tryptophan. The CDR3 spells CAWRASGSVSSEQYC. The CDR3 DNA is TGTGCCTGGAGAGCCAGCGGGAGCGTATCAAGCGAGCAGTACTGC. The V gene is TRBV30, the J gene TRBJ2-7; 8 nucleotides match TRBD2. Germline assignment: CDR1 GTSNPN and CDR2 SVGIG (reference sequence). V gave up 3 bases and J gave up 6 bases; unmatched junction bases: 13. The length of the CDR3 is 15 residues.

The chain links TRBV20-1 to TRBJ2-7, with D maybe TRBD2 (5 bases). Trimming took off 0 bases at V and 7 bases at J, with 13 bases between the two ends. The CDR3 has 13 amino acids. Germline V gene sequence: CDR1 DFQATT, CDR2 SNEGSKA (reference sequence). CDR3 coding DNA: TGCAGTGCTAGAGATACTAGGTCCGATGAGCAGTACTTC. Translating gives CSARDTRSDEQYF.

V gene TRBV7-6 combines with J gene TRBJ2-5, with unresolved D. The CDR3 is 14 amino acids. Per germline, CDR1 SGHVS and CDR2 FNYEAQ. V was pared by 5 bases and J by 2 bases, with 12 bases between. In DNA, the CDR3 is TGTGCCAGCAGCGGCAGCCTGGTACAAGAGACCCAGTACTTC. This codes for CASSGSLVQETQYF.

The CDR3 region is CASSGTGAGGHEQYF. The CDR3 DNA reads as TGTGCCAGCAGTGGTACAGGGGCAGGCGGCCACGAGCAGTACTTC. V usage is TRBV12-3 or TRBV12-4 and J usage is TRBJ2-7; the match to TRBD1 covers 7 bases. Germline trimming cut 5 bases from V and 5 bases from J; bases unmatched to any gene: 12. This CDR3 comprises 15 residues.

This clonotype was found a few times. The CDR3 DNA reads as TGTGCCAGCAGCAGACACCTCCAAGAGACCCAGTACTTC. Protein sequence: CASSRHLQETQYF. The chain combines TRBV12-3 or TRBV12-4 with TRBJ2-5; D is undetermined. CDR3 size: 13 residues. Trimming stripped 6 bases from V and 1 base from J, with 9 bases between.

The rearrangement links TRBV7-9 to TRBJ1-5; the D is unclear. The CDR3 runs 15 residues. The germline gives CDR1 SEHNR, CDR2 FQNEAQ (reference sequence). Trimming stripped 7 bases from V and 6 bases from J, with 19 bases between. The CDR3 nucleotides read TGTGCCAGCACGCCCTCCGACGTGGCGGGTCAGCCCCAGCATTTT. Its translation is CASTPSDVAGQPQHF.

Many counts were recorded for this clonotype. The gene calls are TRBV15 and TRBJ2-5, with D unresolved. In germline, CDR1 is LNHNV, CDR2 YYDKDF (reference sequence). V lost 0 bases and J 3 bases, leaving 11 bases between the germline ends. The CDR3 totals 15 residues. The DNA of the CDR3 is TGTGCCACCAGCAGAGATAGTACAGCCAAAGAGACCCAGTACTTC. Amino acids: CATSRDSTAKETQYF.

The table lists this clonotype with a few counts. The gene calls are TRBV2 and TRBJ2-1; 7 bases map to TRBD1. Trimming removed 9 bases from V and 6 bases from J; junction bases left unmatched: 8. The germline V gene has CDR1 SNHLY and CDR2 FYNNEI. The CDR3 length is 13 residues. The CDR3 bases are TGTGCCAGTTCGGGACAGCTCATCAATGAGCAGTTCTTC. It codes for CASSGQLINEQFF.

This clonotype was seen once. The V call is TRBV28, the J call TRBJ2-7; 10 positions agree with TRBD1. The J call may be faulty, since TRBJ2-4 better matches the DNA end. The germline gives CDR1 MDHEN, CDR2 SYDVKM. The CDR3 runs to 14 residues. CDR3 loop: CASSSGQGNNIQYF. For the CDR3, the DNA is TGTGCCAGCAGTTCGGGACAGGGGAATAACATTCAGTACTTC.

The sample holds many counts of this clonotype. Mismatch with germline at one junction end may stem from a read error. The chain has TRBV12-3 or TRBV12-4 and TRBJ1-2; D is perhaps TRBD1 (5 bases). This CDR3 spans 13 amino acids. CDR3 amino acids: CASSLDRLYGYTF. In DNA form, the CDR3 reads TGTGCCAGCAGCTTAGACAGACTTTATGGCTACACCTTC.

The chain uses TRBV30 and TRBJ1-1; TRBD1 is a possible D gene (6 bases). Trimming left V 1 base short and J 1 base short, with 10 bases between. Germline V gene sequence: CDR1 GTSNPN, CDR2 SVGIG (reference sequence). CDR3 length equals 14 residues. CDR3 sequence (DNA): TGTGCCTGGAGTGGGCAGGGGTGGAACACTGAAGCTTTCTTT. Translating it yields CAWSGQGWNTEAFF.

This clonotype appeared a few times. DNA for the CDR3: TGCAGTGCCTTCTCGGACACAGGGTACAATGAGCAGTTCTTC. This codes for CSAFSDTGYNEQFF. The gene calls are TRBV20-1 and TRBJ2-1; D may be TRBD1 (6 bases). The CDR3 covers 14 residues. Trimming cost V 6 bases and J 4 bases, with 16 bases left between them. CDR1 is DFQATT, CDR2 SNEGSKA, per germline (reference sequence).

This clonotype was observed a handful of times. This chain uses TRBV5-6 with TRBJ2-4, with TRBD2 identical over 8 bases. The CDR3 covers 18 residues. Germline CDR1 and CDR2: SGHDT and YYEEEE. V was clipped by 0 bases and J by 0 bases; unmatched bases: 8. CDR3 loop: CASSLVVGSGVAKNIQYF. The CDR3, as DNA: TGTGCCAGCAGCTTGGTGGTGGGTAGCGGGGTAGCCAAAAACATTCAGTACTTC.